This T cell receptor (beta chain) originates from a study of T cell responses to AZD1222 COVID-19 vaccine. V lost 5 bases to trimming and J lost 6 bases, with 9 bases between them. The CDR3 has 12 residues. Germline-derived CDR1 and CDR2 are LNHDA and SQIVND (reference sequence). Only in-frame clones appear in the TCRdb table, and some are missing; sequencing was by immunoSEQ multiplex PCR. The table has roughly 100,000 clones, 85% to 90% seen once. Broader study findings: Dominant CD4 TCR responses targeted spike regions 160-218 and 743-854. AZD1222 recipients seropositive at baseline numbered only five to seven. Only after the peak T cell response were repertoires sampled.

As for this clone: Antigen: not known.

This chain connects TRBV19 to TRBJ2-3, with D maybe TRBD2 (5 bases). Here the sequenced sample was peripheral blood, taken on day 0 of AZD1222 vaccination. The TCR originated in an adult in good health. The CDR3 DNA follows: TGTGCCAGTAGTTTTAGCGTCGATACGCAGTATTTT. Translated, it gives CASSFSVDTQYF. Variable domain in full (rest from reference TRBV19 and TRBJ2-3): DGGITQSPKYLFRKEGQNVTLSCEQNLNHDAMYWYRQDPGQGLRLIYYSQIVNDFQKGDIAEGYSVSREKKESFPLTVTSAQKNPTAFYLCASSFSVDTQYFGPGTRLTVL.